The TCR beta chain described here comes from a study of T cells in localized non-small cell lung cancer. Findings and caveats of the study: Out of the top 100 tumor clones, a median approximately 57 were seen in adjacent lung. As only one tumor region underwent sequencing, heterogeneity remains possible. Highest T cell clonality was seen in uninvolved adjacent lung, surpassing that measured in tumor. A denser population of T cells in blood accompanied longer overall survival.

With respect to this clone: Its antigen is as yet unknown.

The V and J ends lost 4 bases and 1 base, in that order; junction bases with no gene match: 1. CDR3 length: 13 amino acids. In germline, CDR1 is SQVTM, CDR2 ANQGSEA. The method was immunoSEQ multiplex PCR; TCRdb's version includes in-frame clones alone and lacks a portion of them. The repertoire includes 100,000 to 150,000 clones, around 89% of them detected once, and around 1.5% sits in the top ten. This specimen consisted of peripheral blood, obtained before any cancer treatment. This chain links TRBV29-1 with TRBJ1-2; 9 nucleotides match TRBD1. This clonotype was sampled from a female donor aged 60 or older with stage I lung adenocarcinoma. This chain's CDR3 is CSVGDRVNYGYTF. CDR3 bases: TGCAGCGTTGGGGACAGGGTTAACTATGGCTACACCTTC. The full variable domain, completed using reference TRBV29-1 and TRBJ1-2, is SAVISQKPSRDICQRGTSLTIQCQVDSQVTMMFWYRQQPGQSLTLIATANQGSEATYESGFVIDKFPISRPNLTFSTLTVSNMSPEDSSIYLCSVGDRVNYGYTFGSGTRLTVV.